The clone carrying this T cell receptor (beta chain) has a handful of counts. The target antigen is unknown. This sample stems from a study of beta chain features in type 1 diabetes. What was sequenced were expressed TCRB transcripts, since all of the isolated RNA had been reverse transcribed. Stem cell-like memory T cell samples averaged about 1 million reads. Measured with immunoSEQ multiplex PCR; TCRdb has only the in-frame clones, and not every one. The sample lists about 16,000 clones, 55% occurring once. Overall study findings and caveats: Whether HLA type influences TCRB rearrangement remained unresolved here. People with Type 1 diabetes carried modestly yet significantly shorter TCRB CDR3s in all four CD4+ subsets.

The single heparinised draw taken from each donor contained roughly 100 mL of blood on average. Sequencing input: stem cell memory CD4+ T cells from blood. This TCR came from a woman between 18 and 29 years old in good health.

DNA of the CDR3: TGTGCCAGCAGCTTCAGATCCTACAATGAGCAGTTCTTC. Encoded protein: CASSFRSYNEQFF. The gene calls are TRBV5-6 and TRBJ2-1; D is undetermined. Germline V gene sequence: CDR1 SGHDT, CDR2 YYEEEE. This CDR3 is 13 amino acids long. Trimming shortened V by 2 bases and J by 1 base, and 4 bases separated the two germline ends.